This TCR beta chain came from a study of graft-versus-host responses after intestinal transplantation. Whole-study context: Grafts that recipients had were multivisceral, liver-intestinal, or isolated intestinal transplants.

General study points: GvH clones surfaced in recipient marrow, some emerging earlier in ileum or blood.

Data came from immunoSEQ multiplex PCR; TCRdb stores just in-frame clones and leaves some out. The table shows tens of thousands of clones, with over 85% occurring only once. The length of the CDR3 is 16 residues. Germline-derived CDR1 and CDR2 are MNHEY and SMNVEV (reference sequence). J was trimmed by 2 bases and V by 5 bases; bases with no gene match: 5. Notes on this clone: Its specificity is not known.

Here the sequenced sample was unstimulated CD4+ T cells sorted from spleen or lymph node cells, taken before intestinal transplant. The source of this sequence is a human donor who received an intestinal transplant. This chain links TRBV27 with TRBJ2-2; 10 positions agree with TRBD2. CDR3 nucleotides: TGTGCCAGCAGTCCCCCTAGCGGGAGAAACACCGGGGAGCTGTTTTTT. The encoded protein is CASSPPSGRNTGELFF.